These T cell receptor beta chains were read from a single sample in a study of blood T cell repertoires in COVID-19. Generated by immunoSEQ multiplex PCR, the TCRdb table keeps only in-frame clones and is missing some. The profile covers more than 300,000 clones, with nearly 90% appearing a single time and about 9.4% taken by the ten largest. Sequences were obtained from PBMCs or T cells enriched from blood (not recorded which). Receptors were obtained from a woman aged 25 to 45 who had recovered from COVID-19. Each CDR3 is given with its conserved first and last residue. D genes are given only for firm matches. Clone size is not always given. Where it is, it says once, few, many or a class for expanded clones.

j_gene,v_gene,abundance,len,d_gene,CDR3aa,CDR3nt
TRBJ2-1,TRBV7-6,-,16,TRBD2,CASSSGDSGSGWEQFF,TGTGCCAGCAGCTCGGGCGATAGCGGGAGTGGTTGGGAGCAGTTCTTC
TRBJ1-5,TRBV19,-,15,-,CASREGGISNQPQHF,TGTGCCAGTAGAGAGGGCGGAATTAGCAATCAGCCCCAGCATTTT
TRBJ2-7,TRBV19,once,13,-,CASRPTGLREQYF,TGTGCCAGTAGACCAACAGGGCTCCGCGAGCAGTACTTC
TRBJ1-1,TRBV18,-,13,-,CASSRAANTEAFF,TGTGCCAGCTCACGGGCCGCAAACACTGAAGCTTTCTTT
TRBJ1-2,TRBV10-2,-,12,-,CASSESYSGYTF,TGCGCCAGCAGTGAGTCCTACAGCGGCTACACCTTC
TRBJ1-3,TRBV19,-,15,-,CASSLSRDSGNTIYF,TGTGCCAGTAGCCTATCACGGGACTCTGGAAACACCATATATTTT
TRBJ1-1,TRBV6-5,-,15,-,CASSYSGAANTEAFF,TGTGCCAGCAGTTACTCGGGGGCCGCGAACACTGAAGCTTTCTTT
TRBJ1-5,TRBV12-5,-,17,-,CASGLTSGMYQNQPQHF,TGTGCTAGTGGTTTAACGTCAGGGATGTATCAGAATCAGCCCCAGCATTTT
TRBJ2-3,TRBV7-9,once,16,-,CASSANYRDSTDTQYF,TGTGCCAGCAGCGCAAATTACAGGGATAGCACAGATACGCAGTATTTT
TRBJ1-3,TRBV21-1,-,13,-,CASIRRVGNTIYF,TGTGCCAGCATCAGGCGGGTCGGGAACACCATATATTTT
TRBJ2-7,TRBV27,-,17,TRBD1,CASSQTGGGGLSYEQYF,TGTGCCAGCAGTCAGACAGGGGGCGGCGGTCTCTCCTACGAGCAGTACTTC
TRBJ2-4,TRBV11-2,-,19,TRBD2,CASSPNPRGRDIIKNIQYF,TGTGCCAGCAGCCCCAACCCGCGCGGGAGAGACATTATCAAAAACATTCAGTACTTC
TRBJ2-1,TRBV6-2/TRBV6-3,-,18,TRBD2,CASSLTPGLALHYNEQFF,TGTGCCAGCAGTCTTACCCCGGGACTAGCTCTCCACTACAATGAGCAGTTCTTC
TRBJ1-1,TRBV6-4,-,16,TRBD1,CASSDGRDSQNTEAFF,TGTGCCAGCAGTGACGGTCGGGACAGTCAGAACACTGAAGCTTTCTTT
TRBJ1-2,TRBV2,once,17,-,CASIKDRGTQGNYGYTF,TGTGCCAGCATCAAGGATCGAGGGACACAGGGTAACTATGGCTACACCTTC
TRBJ1-1,TRBV11-2,-,14,-,CASSLQGRYTEAFF,TGTGCCAGCAGCTTACAGGGGCGGTACACTGAAGCTTTCTTT
TRBJ2-3,TRBV27,-,15,-,CASTQIGVFTDTQYF,TGTGCCAGCACCCAAATAGGGGTATTCACAGATACGCAGTATTTT
TRBJ2-1,TRBV6-2/TRBV6-3,-,14,-,CASSSEGAANEQFF,TGTGCCAGCAGTTCGGAGGGAGCGGCGAATGAGCAGTTCTTC
TRBJ2-2,TRBV5-4,-,16,TRBD2,CASRSGLAGSTGELFF,TGTGCCAGCAGGTCGGGACTAGCGGGTTCCACCGGGGAGCTGTTTTTT
TRBJ1-1,TRBV10-3,-,14,TRBD1,CAISPDRGTLEAFF,TGTGCCATCAGTCCAGACAGGGGCACCCTTGAAGCTTTCTTT
TRBJ1-1,TRBV10-3,-,14,-,CAISDGPRRDEAFF,TGTGCCATCAGTGACGGACCCCGGAGGGATGAAGCTTTCTTT
TRBJ1-5,TRBV14,-,14,-,CASSAWGGNQPQHF,TGTGCCAGCAGCGCATGGGGGGGCAATCAGCCCCAGCATTTT
TRBJ2-7,TRBV11-3,-,15,TRBD1,CASTPRTGDSYEQYF,TGTGCCAGCACGCCCCGGACAGGTGACTCCTACGAGCAGTACTTC
TRBJ1-2,TRBV10-2,-,13,-,CASSETGDYGYTF,TGCGCCAGCAGTGAGACAGGAGACTATGGCTACACCTTC
TRBJ1-5,TRBV5-1,-,14,TRBD1,CASSRDSPNQPQHF,TGCGCCAGCAGCCGGGACAGCCCCAATCAGCCCCAGCATTTT
TRBJ2-7,TRBV28,-,13,TRBD1,CASSLLNRGEQYF,TGTGCCAGCAGTTTATTAAACAGGGGAGAGCAGTACTTC
TRBJ1-1,TRBV7-9,once,15,-,CASSLEGSRNTEAFF,TGTGCCAGCAGCTTGGAGGGTTCACGGAACACTGAAGCTTTCTTT
TRBJ2-3,TRBV7-8,-,15,-,CASSLVEGYTDTQYF,TGTGCCAGCAGCTTAGTGGAGGGGTATACAGATACGCAGTATTTT
TRBJ2-1,TRBV19,-,12,-,CASSMSYNEQFF,TGTGCCAGTAGTATGAGTTACAATGAGCAGTTCTTC